The source of this TCR beta chain is a study of cytomegalovirus exposure and HLA in healthy donors. Study-level information: A subsequent analysis reported that the 100 to 150 validation repertoires were produced on the same platform that had also been used for the 666 first-cohort repertoires. Study-level findings and limits: In vitro checks showed that three CMV-associated chains really do target CMV antigens. Cytomegalovirus association was assigned to more than 150 TCR beta chains.

The germline gives CDR1 GTSNPN, CDR2 SVGIG (reference sequence). CDR3 length: 13 amino acids. V was pared by 5 bases and J by 1 base, with 9 bases between. Measured with immunoSEQ multiplex PCR; TCRdb has only the in-frame clones, and not every one. Found here are 90,000 to 120,000 clones, 70% to 90% of them singletons; the top ten hold around 2.7%. As regards this clone: Its antigen is unknown.

Source material: PBMCs. The TCR sequence derives from a young woman in good health and CMV-seronegative. The chain carries TRBV30 and TRBJ2-4; D remains ambiguous. The CDR3 spells CAWGESAKNIQYF. CDR3 DNA sequence: TGTGCCTGGGGTGAGAGCGCCAAAAACATTCAGTACTTC.